The rows below give T cell receptor beta chains drawn from one sample of a study of beta chain features in type 1 diabetes. Clones were read by immunoSEQ multiplex PCR, and TCRdb kept only the in-frame ones, dropping some. Among a few hundred thousand clones listed, 15% to 20% were seen once. The source material was naive CD4+ T cells from blood. These receptors all stem from a man aged 25 to 45 with type 1 diabetes. Each CDR3 is given with its conserved first and last residue. D genes are given only for firm matches. A row's size may be missing; if present it is once, few, many or a size class.

abundance	d_gene	v_gene	j_gene	CDR3aa	CDR3nt
few	.	TRBV19	TRBJ1-5	CASSTLLGAQHF	TGTGCCAGTAGTACCCTGCTAGGGGCCCAGCATTTT
.	.	TRBV9	TRBJ2-2	CASSVATIPGELFF	TGTGCCAGCAGCGTAGCTACTATCCCCGGGGAGCTGTTTTTT
.	TRBD1	TRBV9	TRBJ2-4	CASSNPGGENIQYF	TGTGCCAGCAGCAACCCAGGGGGCGAAAACATTCAGTACTTC
.	.	TRBV30	TRBJ1-5	CAWSVSRNQPQHF	TGTGCCTGGAGTGTTAGCAGAAATCAGCCCCAGCATTTT
.	TRBD2	TRBV5-1	TRBJ2-5	CASTLTSGSETQYF	TGCGCCAGCACCCTCACTAGCGGGAGTGAGACCCAGTACTTC
.	.	TRBV30	TRBJ1-1	CAWSPGLVMNTEAFF	TGTGCCTGGAGCCCGGGTCTCGTGATGAACACTGAAGCTTTCTTT
few	.	TRBV18	TRBJ2-7	CASSPLGGETYEQYF	TGTGCCAGCTCACCACTTGGAGGGGAAACCTACGAGCAGTACTTC
few	.	TRBV5-1	TRBJ2-1	CASSSTGGGSPYNEQFF	TGCGCCAGCAGCTCCACGGGGGGCGGGAGCCCCTACAATGAGCAGTTCTTC
few	.	TRBV7-9	TRBJ2-3	CATPKRSDTDTQYF	TGTGCCACCCCAAAGCGGTCCGACACAGATACGCAGTATTTT
few	TRBD1	TRBV30	TRBJ1-5	CAWSVLQGAGQPQHF	TGTGCCTGGAGTGTGTTACAGGGGGCGGGACAGCCCCAGCATTTT
.	.	TRBV6-1	TRBJ1-5	CASSRDQPQHF	TGTGCCAGCAGCAGAGATCAGCCCCAGCATTTT
.	TRBD2	TRBV14	TRBJ2-3	CASSQESGRAQYF	TGTGCCAGCAGCCAAGAAAGCGGGAGAGCGCAGTATTTT
few	TRBD1	TRBV23-1	TRBJ2-7	CAIPGTGGRSVPYEQYF	TGCGCCATTCCCGGGACAGGGGGCCGCTCCGTTCCCTACGAGCAGTACTTC
few	.	TRBV30	TRBJ2-1	CAWSRKGSYNEQFF	TGTGCCTGGAGCCGGAAAGGCTCCTACAATGAGCAGTTCTTC
few	.	TRBV7-2	TRBJ1-2	CASSPGTGYGYTF	TGTGCCAGCAGCCCAGGGACGGGCTATGGCTACACCTTC
.	.	TRBV4-1	TRBJ2-7	CASSQEAPYEQYF	TGCGCCAGCAGCCAAGAGGCACCCTACGAGCAGTACTTC
few	TRBD1	TRBV2	TRBJ2-1	CASSGRDRGYYNEQFF	TGTGCCAGCAGTGGACGGGACAGGGGATACTACAATGAGCAGTTCTTC
once	.	TRBV7-9	TRBJ1-2	CATGTDYYGYTF	TGTGCCACCGGGACGGACTACTATGGCTACACCTTC
.	.	TRBV30	TRBJ2-7	CACGWGDEQYF	TGTGCCTGTGGGTGGGGGGACGAGCAGTACTTC
.	.	TRBV30	TRBJ2-5	CAWSNWVQETQYF	TGTGCCTGGAGTAACTGGGTTCAAGAGACCCAGTACTTC
.	TRBD2	TRBV6-5	TRBJ2-5	CASRLAGGPWETQYF	TGTGCCAGCCGACTAGCGGGAGGGCCTTGGGAGACCCAGTACTTC
.	TRBD2	TRBV9	TRBJ2-2	CASRAGTSAVSGELFF	TGTGCCAGCAGGGCCGGGACTAGCGCCGTATCGGGGGAGCTGTTTTTT
.	TRBD1	TRBV9	TRBJ1-2	CASSVARTGGKRYYGYTF	TGTGCCAGCAGCGTAGCGCGGACAGGGGGCAAAAGGTATTATGGCTACACCTTC
few	TRBD2	TRBV30	TRBJ2-5	CAWASGGETQYF	TGTGCCTGGGCCTCGGGGGGAGAGACCCAGTACTTC
few	TRBD2	TRBV30	TRBJ2-4	CAWSVGLAAKNIQYF	TGTGCCTGGAGTGTGGGACTAGCGGCCAAAAACATTCAGTACTTC
.	TRBD2	TRBV29-1	TRBJ2-7	CVGGNDYEQYF	TGCGTGGGGGGGAATGACTACGAGCAGTACTTC
.	.	TRBV9	TRBJ2-5	CASSVASAGTQYF	TGTGCCAGCAGCGTAGCCAGTGCTGGGACCCAGTACTTC
.	.	TRBV5-6	TRBJ2-3	CASTFTALTDTQYF	TGTGCCAGCACCTTCACAGCGCTCACAGATACGCAGTATTTT
few	.	TRBV7-9	TRBJ2-1	CASSSSETYNEQFF	TGTGCCAGCAGCTCCAGCGAAACCTACAATGAGCAGTTCTTC
few	TRBD1	TRBV5-1	TRBJ2-7	CASSLDTGTGYEQYF	TGCGCCAGCAGCCTGGACACCGGGACAGGCTACGAGCAGTACTTC
few	.	TRBV5-1	TRBJ2-5	CASSPQGAGQETQYF	TGCGCCAGCAGCCCCCAGGGAGCCGGACAAGAGACCCAGTACTTC
few	.	TRBV4-1	TRBJ2-5	CASSQEGHGETQYF	TGCGCCAGCAGCCAAGAGGGACACGGAGAGACCCAGTACTTC
few	.	TRBV11-1	TRBJ2-5	CASSTGVRDQETQYF	TGTGCCAGCAGCACAGGAGTGCGGGACCAAGAGACCCAGTACTTC
.	.	TRBV27	TRBJ2-7	CASSKGGSSYEQYF	TGTGCCAGCAGTAAGGGCGGAAGCTCCTACGAGCAGTACTTC
few	TRBD2	TRBV4-3	TRBJ2-1	CASSKGTSGYNEQFF	TGCGCCAGCAGCAAGGGGACTAGCGGTTACAATGAGCAGTTCTTC
.	.	TRBV30	TRBJ1-1	CAWSQERNTEAFF	TGTGCCTGGAGTCAGGAAAGGAACACTGAAGCTTTCTTT
few	TRBD2	TRBV4-1	TRBJ2-5	CASSQQGLAGQETQYF	TGCGCCAGCAGCCAGCAAGGACTAGCGGGGCAAGAGACCCAGTACTTC
few	.	TRBV4-3	TRBJ2-5	CASSPRGAETQYF	TGCGCCAGCAGCCCCCGTGGGGCGGAGACCCAGTACTTC
few	TRBD2	TRBV29-1	TRBJ2-1	CSVGTSGRDNEQFF	TGCAGCGTCGGGACTAGCGGGAGGGACAATGAGCAGTTCTTC
few	.	TRBV7-2	TRBJ2-7	CASSLRLETTGEQYF	TGTGCCAGCAGCTTAAGGCTAGAAACCACTGGGGAGCAGTACTTC
few	TRBD1	TRBV4-3	TRBJ2-7	CASSQDRGRGYEQYF	TGCGCCAGCAGCCAAGACAGGGGCAGGGGGTACGAGCAGTACTTC
.	.	TRBV9	TRBJ2-7	CASSVEGNSGYEQYF	TGTGCCAGCAGCGTAGAAGGAAATAGCGGCTACGAGCAGTACTTC
few	.	TRBV4-1	TRBJ2-1	CASSLRAPSSYNEQFF	TGCGCCAGCAGCCTACGGGCCCCAAGCTCCTACAATGAGCAGTTCTTC
.	TRBD2	TRBV18	TRBJ2-1	CASSVTTSGRDEQFF	TGTGCCAGCTCCGTTACGACTAGCGGGAGGGATGAGCAGTTCTTC
.	TRBD2	TRBV5-1	TRBJ2-3	CASSLKAGEGTDTQYF	TGCGCCAGCAGCTTGAAAGCGGGAGAGGGCACAGATACGCAGTATTTT
.	.	TRBV5-1	TRBJ2-7	CASSRLYRDEQYF	TGCGCCAGCAGCAGGCTCTACAGAGACGAGCAGTACTTC
.	.	TRBV18	TRBJ2-3	CASSTGATDTQYF	TGTGCCAGCTCTACGGGAGCCACAGATACGCAGTATTTT
.	.	TRBV29-1	TRBJ1-4	CSVEQGGVEKLFF	TGCAGCGTTGAACAGGGTGGGGTTGAAAAACTGTTTTTT
.	.	TRBV9	TRBJ2-3	CASSVVGSADTQYF	TGTGCCAGCAGCGTAGTGGGATCGGCAGATACGCAGTATTTT
.	.	TRBV10-3	TRBJ1-5	CAISDGWDQPQHF	TGTGCCATCAGTGACGGGTGGGATCAGCCCCAGCATTTT
few	TRBD1	TRBV7-2	TRBJ2-4	CASSSKAGTGEFSLNIQYF	TGTGCCAGCAGCTCTAAAGCCGGGACAGGGGAGTTCTCGTTGAACATTCAGTACTTC
few	.	TRBV25-1	TRBJ1-2	CASSAPAEGYGYTF	TGTGCCAGCAGTGCTCCGGCTGAAGGGTATGGCTACACCTTC
few	.	TRBV29-1	TRBJ2-3	CSVGVGGSADTQYF	TGCAGCGTTGGGGTTGGGGGTTCGGCAGATACGCAGTATTTT
.	TRBD1	TRBV25-1	TRBJ2-7	CASSELGQAYEQYF	TGTGCCAGCAGTGAATTGGGACAGGCCTACGAGCAGTACTTC
few	TRBD2	TRBV4-1	TRBJ2-7	CASTPAGGVPYEQYF	TGCGCCAGCACCCCAGCGGGAGGGGTCCCCTACGAGCAGTACTTC
few	.	TRBV7-2	TRBJ2-7	CASIKSYWGSYEQYF	TGTGCCAGCATCAAATCCTACTGGGGCTCCTACGAGCAGTACTTC
.	.	TRBV5-1	TRBJ2-1	CASSSRDLEQFF	TGCGCCAGCAGCTCCCGGGACCTGGAGCAGTTCTTC
.	.	TRBV19	TRBJ2-1	CASSISYSNEQFF	TGTGCCAGTAGTATAAGCTACAGCAATGAGCAGTTCTTC
.	TRBD1	TRBV2	TRBJ2-2	CASTQFRQGSVTGELFF	TGTGCCAGCACCCAGTTTAGACAGGGGTCGGTCACCGGGGAGCTGTTTTTT